The source of this TCR beta chain is a study of shared clonotypes between healthy human individuals. Findings and caveats of the study: Researchers sampled only blood; tissue repertoires likely differ.

With respect to this clone: Its antigen is unidentified. Distinct nucleotide sequences in the sample also encode this CDR3.

The method was immunoSEQ multiplex PCR; TCRdb's version includes in-frame clones alone and lacks a portion of them. Of 2 million to 2.5 million clones detected, more than 80% appear once; the ten largest clones hold 0.39%. The CDR3 is 12 amino acids. The V and J ends lost 8 bases and 1 base respectively, with 7 bases between them. CDR1 is MNHNS, CDR2 SASEGT, per germline. This TCR came from a man in his late teens or twenties in good health. Some clones in this sample may be carry-over from other donors' samples. The chain couples TRBV6-1 to TRBJ2-3, with no clear D. The sequenced material came from naive CD4+ T cells from PBMCs. Subset here: CD45RA+ positively selected. The CDR3 reads CASGLGTDTQYF. CDR3 nucleotides: TGTGCCAGCGGTCTTGGCACAGATACGCAGTATTTT.